The T cell receptor beta chain under discussion was sequenced for a study of shared clonotypes between healthy human individuals. General study results and limits: Among the subsets, naive ones generally showed larger estimated richness than memory ones. The four-donor shared clonotypes exceeded non-shared clonotypes in generation probability, with non-shared ones scoring lower.

Sequencing used immunoSEQ multiplex PCR; TCRdb keeps in-frame clones, though not all of them. The sample lists about 2.2 million clones, about 93% seen once, with approximately 1.7% in the top ten. The V and J ends lost 4 bases and 4 bases respectively, with 11 bases between them. The germline V gene has CDR1 LGHNA and CDR2 YSLEER. The CDR3 sequence is 13 residues long. As concerns this clone: As yet, its antigen is unknown.

CD45RO-negative CD8 cells positively selected for CCR7 made up the naive population, which excluded terminally differentiated effector memory CD45RA+ cells. Each sample came from a Caucasian adult donor living in Nashville, Tennessee. This TCR was sampled from a young man in good health. Some clones in this sample may be carry-over from other donors' samples. The sequencing sample was made of naive CD8+ T cells from PBMCs. The rearrangement joins TRBV4-3 to TRBJ2-7; no clear D gene. The CDR3 DNA sequence: TGCGCCAGCAGCCCCGAACCGGAATACGAGCAGTACTTC. It yields the protein CASSPEPEYEQYF.